This TCR beta chain came from a study of blood T cell repertoires in COVID-19. Per germline, CDR1 SGHAT and CDR2 FQNNGV. The ends were cut back, 3 bases at V and 1 base at J, with 6 bases in the middle. The CDR3 sequence is 13 residues long. Authors' data handling: It was from reference gene primer amplification that nucleated cell counts were estimated. Sequencing used immunoSEQ multiplex PCR; TCRdb keeps in-frame clones, though not all of them. The D gene and trimming were derived from the DNA, and the V and J assignments and clone size from that table. Of 370,000 or so clones in the sample, about four fifths were seen once.

The receptor was derived from a human donor with acute or convalescent COVID-19. The donor label of this sample is uncertain. The sample consisted of peripheral blood. The genes are TRBV11-2 and TRBJ1-1; D is ambiguous. CDR3 sequence reads: CASSFSGNTEAFF. CDR3 DNA: TGTGCCAGCAGCTTTAGTGGGAACACTGAAGCTTTCTTT.